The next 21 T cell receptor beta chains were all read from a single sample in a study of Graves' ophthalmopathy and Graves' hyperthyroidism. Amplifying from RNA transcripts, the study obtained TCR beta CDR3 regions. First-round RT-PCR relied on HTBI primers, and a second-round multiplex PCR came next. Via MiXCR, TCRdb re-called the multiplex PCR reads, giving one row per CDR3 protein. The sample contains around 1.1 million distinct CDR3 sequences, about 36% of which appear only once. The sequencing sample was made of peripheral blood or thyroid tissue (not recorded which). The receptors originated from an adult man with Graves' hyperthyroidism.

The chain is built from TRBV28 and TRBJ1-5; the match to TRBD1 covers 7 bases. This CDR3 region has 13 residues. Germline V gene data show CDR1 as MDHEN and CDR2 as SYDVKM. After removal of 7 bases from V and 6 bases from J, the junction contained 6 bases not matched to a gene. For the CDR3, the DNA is TGTGCCAGCATGCGACAGGGAGGTCAGCCCCAGCATTTT. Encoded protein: CASMRQGGQPQHF.

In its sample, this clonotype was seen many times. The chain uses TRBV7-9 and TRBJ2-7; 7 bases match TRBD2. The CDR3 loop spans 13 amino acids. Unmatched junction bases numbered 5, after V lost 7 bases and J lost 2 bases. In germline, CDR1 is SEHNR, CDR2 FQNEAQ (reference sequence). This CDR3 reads CASTSGVTYEQYF. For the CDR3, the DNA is TGTGCCAGCACGAGCGGGGTTACCTACGAGCAGTACTTC.

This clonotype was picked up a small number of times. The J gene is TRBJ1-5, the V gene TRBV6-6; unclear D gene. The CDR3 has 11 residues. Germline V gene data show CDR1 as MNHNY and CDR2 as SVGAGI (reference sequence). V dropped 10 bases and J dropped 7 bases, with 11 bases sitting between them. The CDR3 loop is CAKLGSQPQHF. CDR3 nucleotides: TGTGCCAAGTTGGGCTCGCAGCCCCAGCATTTT.

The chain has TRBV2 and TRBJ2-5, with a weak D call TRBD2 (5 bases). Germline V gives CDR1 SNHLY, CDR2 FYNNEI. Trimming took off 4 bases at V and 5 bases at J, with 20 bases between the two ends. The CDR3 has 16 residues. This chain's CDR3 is CASSGGPGNSWETQYF. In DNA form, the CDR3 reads TGTGCCAGCAGTGGAGGTCCCGGGAACTCCTGGGAGACCCAGTACTTC.

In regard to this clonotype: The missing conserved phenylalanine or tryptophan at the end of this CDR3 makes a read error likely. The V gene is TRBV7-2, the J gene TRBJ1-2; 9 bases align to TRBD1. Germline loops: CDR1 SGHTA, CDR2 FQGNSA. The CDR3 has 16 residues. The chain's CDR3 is CASSQPDRGTSYGYTL. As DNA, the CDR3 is TGCGCCAGCAGCCAGCCGGACAGGGGCACCTCCTATGGCTACACCCTC.

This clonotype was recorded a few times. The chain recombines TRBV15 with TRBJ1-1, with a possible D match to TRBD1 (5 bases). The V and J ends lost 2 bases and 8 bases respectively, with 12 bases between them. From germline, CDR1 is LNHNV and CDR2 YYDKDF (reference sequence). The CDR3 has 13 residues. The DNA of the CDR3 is TGTGCCACCAGCAGATTGGGGGACCGGGAAGCTTTCTTT. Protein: CATSRLGDREAFF.

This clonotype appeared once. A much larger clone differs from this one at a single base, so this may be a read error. The chain's CDR3 is CASSLANGGTYEQYF. For the CDR3, the DNA is TGTGCCAGCAGCTTAGCGAACGGAGGGACCTACGAGCAGTACTTC. The rearrangement uses TRBV7-2 and TRBJ2-7; the D gene is possibly TRBD2 (6 bases). This CDR3 is 15 amino acids long. Germline CDR1 reads SGHTA; CDR2 reads FQGNSA. Trimming removed 0 bases at V and 2 bases at J, with 11 bases between.

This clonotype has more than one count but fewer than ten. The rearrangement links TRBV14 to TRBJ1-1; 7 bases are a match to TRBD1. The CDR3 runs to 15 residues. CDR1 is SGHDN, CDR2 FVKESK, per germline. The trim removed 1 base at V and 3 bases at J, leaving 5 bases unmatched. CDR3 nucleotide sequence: TGTGCCAGCAGCCAAGTCTGGACAGGAGACACTGAAGCTTTCTTT. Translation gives CASSQVWTGDTEAFF.

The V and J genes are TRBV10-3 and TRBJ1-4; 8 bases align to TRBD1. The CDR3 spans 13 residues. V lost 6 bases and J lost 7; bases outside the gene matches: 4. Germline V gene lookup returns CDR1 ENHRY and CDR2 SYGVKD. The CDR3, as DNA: TGTGCCATCAGCAACGGGACAGGTGAAAAACTGTTTTTT. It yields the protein CAISNGTGEKLFF.

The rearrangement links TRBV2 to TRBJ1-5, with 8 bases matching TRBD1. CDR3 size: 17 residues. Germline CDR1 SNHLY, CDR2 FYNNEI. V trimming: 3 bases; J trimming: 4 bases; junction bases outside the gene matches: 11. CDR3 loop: CASSEGLWTGSNQPQHF. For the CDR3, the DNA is TGTGCCAGCAGTGAGGGGTTGTGGACAGGGAGTAATCAGCCCCAGCATTTT.

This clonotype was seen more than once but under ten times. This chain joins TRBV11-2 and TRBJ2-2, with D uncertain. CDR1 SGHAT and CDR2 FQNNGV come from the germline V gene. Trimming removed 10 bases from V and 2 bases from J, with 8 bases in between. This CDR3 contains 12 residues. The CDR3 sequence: CAIFLNTGELFF. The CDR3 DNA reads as TGTGCCATCTTTTTAAACACCGGGGAGCTGTTTTTT.

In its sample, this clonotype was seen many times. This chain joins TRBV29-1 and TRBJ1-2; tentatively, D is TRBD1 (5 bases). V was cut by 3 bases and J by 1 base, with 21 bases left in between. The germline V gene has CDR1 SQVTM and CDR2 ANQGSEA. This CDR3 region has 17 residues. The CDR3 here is CSVDDWGREYRNYGYTF. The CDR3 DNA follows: TGCAGCGTTGATGATTGGGGCAGGGAATATCGTAACTATGGCTACACCTTC.

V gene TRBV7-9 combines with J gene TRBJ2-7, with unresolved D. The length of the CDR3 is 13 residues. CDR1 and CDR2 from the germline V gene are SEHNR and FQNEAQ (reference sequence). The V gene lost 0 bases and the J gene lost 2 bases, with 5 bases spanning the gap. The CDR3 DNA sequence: TGTGCCAGCAGCTTAGCGGTTCCCTACGAGCAGTACTTC. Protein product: CASSLAVPYEQYF. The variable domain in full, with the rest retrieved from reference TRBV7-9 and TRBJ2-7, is DTGVSQNPRHKITKRGQNVTFRCDPISEHNRLYWYRQTLGQGPEFLTYFQNEAQLEKSRLLSDRFSAERPKGSFSTLEIQRTEQGDSAMYLCASSLAVPYEQYFGPGTRLTVT.

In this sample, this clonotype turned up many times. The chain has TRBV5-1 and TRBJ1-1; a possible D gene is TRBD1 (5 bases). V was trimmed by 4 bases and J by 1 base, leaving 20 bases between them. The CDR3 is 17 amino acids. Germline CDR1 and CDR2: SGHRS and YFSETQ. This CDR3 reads CASSPGQGHKENTEAFF. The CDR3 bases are TGCGCCAGCAGCCCAGGGCAGGGTCATAAAGAGAACACTGAAGCTTTCTTT.

The CDR3, as DNA: TGTGCCAGCAGCTTAGCGCGGGATACGCAGTATTTT. This sequence encodes CASSLARDTQYF. This chain links TRBV7-2 with TRBJ2-3; D gene ambiguous. The CDR3 totals 12 residues. The V end was cut by 0 bases, the J end by 6 bases, with 4 bases between. From germline, CDR1 is SGHTA and CDR2 FQGNSA. Looking up the rest from reference TRBV7-2 and TRBJ2-3 gives the full variable domain: GAGVSQSPSNKVTEKGKDVELRCDPISGHTALYWYRQSLGQGLEFLIYFQGNSAPDKSGLPSDRFSAERTGGSVSTLTIQRTQQEDSAVYLCASSLARDTQYFGPGTRLTVL.

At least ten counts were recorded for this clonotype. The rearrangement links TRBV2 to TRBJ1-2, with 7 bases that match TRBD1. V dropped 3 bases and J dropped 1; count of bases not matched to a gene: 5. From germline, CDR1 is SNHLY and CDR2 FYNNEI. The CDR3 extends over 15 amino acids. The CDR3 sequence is CASSERTGDNYGYTF. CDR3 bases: TGTGCCAGCAGTGAGAGGACAGGAGATAACTATGGCTACACCTTC.

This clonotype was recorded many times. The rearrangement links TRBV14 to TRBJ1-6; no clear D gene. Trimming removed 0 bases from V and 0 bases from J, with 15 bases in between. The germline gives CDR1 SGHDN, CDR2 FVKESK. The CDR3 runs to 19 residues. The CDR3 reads CASSQDRYYGISYNSPLHF. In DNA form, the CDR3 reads TGTGCCAGCAGCCAAGATCGGTACTACGGCATCTCCTATAATTCACCCCTCCACTTT.

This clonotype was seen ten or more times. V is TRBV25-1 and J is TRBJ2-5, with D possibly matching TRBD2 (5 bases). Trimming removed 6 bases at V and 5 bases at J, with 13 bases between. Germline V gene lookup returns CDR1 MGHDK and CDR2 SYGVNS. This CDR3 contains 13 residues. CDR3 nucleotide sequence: TGTGCCAGCAGCCAAACACGCGGGGAGACCCAGTACTTC. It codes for CASSQTRGETQYF.

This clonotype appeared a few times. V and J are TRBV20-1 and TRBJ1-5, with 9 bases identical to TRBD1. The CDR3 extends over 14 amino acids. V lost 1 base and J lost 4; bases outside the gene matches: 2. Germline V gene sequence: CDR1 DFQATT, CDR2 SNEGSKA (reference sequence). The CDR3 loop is CSARVTGGNQPQHF. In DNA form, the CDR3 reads TGCAGTGCTAGAGTGACAGGGGGGAATCAGCCCCAGCATTTT.

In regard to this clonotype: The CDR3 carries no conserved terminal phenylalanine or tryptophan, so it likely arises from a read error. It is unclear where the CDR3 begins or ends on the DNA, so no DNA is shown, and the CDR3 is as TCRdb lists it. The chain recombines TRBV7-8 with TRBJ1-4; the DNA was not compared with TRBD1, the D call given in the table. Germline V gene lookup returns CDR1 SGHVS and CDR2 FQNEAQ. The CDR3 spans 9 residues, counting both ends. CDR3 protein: CASSQGQYI.

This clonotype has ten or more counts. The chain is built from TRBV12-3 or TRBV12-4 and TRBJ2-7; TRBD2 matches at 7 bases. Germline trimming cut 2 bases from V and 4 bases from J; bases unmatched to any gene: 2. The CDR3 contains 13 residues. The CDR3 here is CASSLWGLYEQYF. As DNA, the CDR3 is TGTGCCAGCAGTTTATGGGGACTATACGAGCAGTACTTC.